This TCR beta chain was sequenced during a study of blood T cell repertoires in COVID-19. Study context: COVID-19 samples, acute and convalescent, were from the United States, Italy and Spain.

As processed by the authors: Scientists estimated how many nucleated cells there were by amplifying reference gene primers. Clones were read by immunoSEQ multiplex PCR, and TCRdb kept only the in-frame ones, dropping some. V, J and clone size derive from that table, while D and trimming were established from the DNA sequence. This table holds roughly 7,000 clones, roughly 89% found once. There are 16 residues in the CDR3. Germline lookup yields CDR1 SGHAT and CDR2 FQNNGV. V was clipped by 5 bases and J by 0 bases; unmatched bases: 9. The specimen sequenced was peripheral blood. The V gene is TRBV11-2, the J gene TRBJ1-2, with TRBD1 matching 7 bases. This receptor was identified in a human donor with active COVID-19. The donor label of this sample is uncertain. CDR3 DNA sequence: TGTGCCAGCAGCCCTTTGAGGGGGCCCACTAACTATGGCTACACCTTC. Its translation is CASSPLRGPTNYGYTF. The complete variable domain, with remaining parts taken from reference TRBV11-2 and TRBJ1-2, reads EAGVAQSPRYKIIEKRQSVAFWCNPISGHATLYWYQQILGQGPKLLIQFQNNGVVDDSQLPKDRFSAERLKGVDSTLKIQPAKLEDSAVYLCASSPLRGPTNYGYTFGSGTRLTVV.